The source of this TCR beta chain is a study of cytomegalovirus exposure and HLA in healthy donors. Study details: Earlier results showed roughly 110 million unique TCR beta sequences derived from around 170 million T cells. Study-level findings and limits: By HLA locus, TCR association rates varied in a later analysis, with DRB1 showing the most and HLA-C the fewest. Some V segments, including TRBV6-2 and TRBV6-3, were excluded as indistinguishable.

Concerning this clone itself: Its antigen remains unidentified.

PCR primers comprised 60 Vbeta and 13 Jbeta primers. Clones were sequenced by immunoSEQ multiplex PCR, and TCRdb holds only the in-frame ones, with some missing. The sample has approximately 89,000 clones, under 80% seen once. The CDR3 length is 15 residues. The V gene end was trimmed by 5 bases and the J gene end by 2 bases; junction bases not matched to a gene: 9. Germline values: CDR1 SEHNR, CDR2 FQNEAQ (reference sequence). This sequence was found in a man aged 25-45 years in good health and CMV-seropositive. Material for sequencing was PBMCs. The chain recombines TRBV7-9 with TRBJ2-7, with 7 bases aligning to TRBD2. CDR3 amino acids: CASSMIRLAPYEQYF. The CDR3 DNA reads TGTGCCAGCAGCATGATTAGACTAGCCCCCTACGAGCAGTACTTC.